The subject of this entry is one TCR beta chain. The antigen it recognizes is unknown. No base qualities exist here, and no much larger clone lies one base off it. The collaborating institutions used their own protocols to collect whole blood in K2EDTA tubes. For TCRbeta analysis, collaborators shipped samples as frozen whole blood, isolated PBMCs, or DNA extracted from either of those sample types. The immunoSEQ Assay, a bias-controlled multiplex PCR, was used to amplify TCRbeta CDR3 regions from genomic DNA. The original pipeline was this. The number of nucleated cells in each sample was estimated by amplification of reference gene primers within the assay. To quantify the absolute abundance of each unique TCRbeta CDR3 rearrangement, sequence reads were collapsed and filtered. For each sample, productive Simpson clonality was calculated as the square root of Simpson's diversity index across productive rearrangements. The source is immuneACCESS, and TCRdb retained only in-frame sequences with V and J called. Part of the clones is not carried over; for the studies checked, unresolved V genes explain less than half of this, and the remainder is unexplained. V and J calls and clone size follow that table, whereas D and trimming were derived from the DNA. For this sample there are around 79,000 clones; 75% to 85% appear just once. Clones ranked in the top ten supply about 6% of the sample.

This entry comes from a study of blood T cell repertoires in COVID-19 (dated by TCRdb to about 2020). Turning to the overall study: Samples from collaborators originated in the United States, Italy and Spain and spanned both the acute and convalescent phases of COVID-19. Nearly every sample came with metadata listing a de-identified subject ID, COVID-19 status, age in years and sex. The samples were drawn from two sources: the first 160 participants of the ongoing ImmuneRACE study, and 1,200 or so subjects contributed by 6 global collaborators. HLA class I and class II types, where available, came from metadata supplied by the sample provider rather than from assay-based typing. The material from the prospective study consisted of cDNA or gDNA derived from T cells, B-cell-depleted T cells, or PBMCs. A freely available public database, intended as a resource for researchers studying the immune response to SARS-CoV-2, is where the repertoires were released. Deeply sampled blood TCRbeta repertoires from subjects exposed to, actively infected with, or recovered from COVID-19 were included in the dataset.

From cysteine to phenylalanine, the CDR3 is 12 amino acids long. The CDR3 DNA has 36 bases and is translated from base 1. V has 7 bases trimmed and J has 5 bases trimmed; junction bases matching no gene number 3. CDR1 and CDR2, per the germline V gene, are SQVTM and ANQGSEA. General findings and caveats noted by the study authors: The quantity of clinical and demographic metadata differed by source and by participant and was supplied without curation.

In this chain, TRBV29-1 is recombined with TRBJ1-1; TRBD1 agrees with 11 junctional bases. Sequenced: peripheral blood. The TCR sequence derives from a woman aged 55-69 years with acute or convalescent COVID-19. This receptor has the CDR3 CSGGTGGTEAFF. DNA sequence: TGCAGCGGCGGGACAGGGGGAACTGAAGCTTTCTTT.